This entry lists 5 T cell receptor beta chains sequenced from one sample in a study of control samples from healthy donors and cancer patients. Method: immunoSEQ multiplex PCR; TCRdb's copy keeps in-frame clones and lacks some. The data contain 40,000 to 55,000 clones, approximately 89% of them singletons. The specimen sequenced was PBMCs. The origin of the receptors is a man between 35 and 55 years old with colorectal cancer.

The CDR3 DNA sequence: TGTGCCAGCAGCCGGGGAGGGAACACTGAAGCTTTCTTT. This codes for CASSRGGNTEAFF. The gene calls are TRBV14 and TRBJ1-1; D uncertain. Germline V gives CDR1 SGHDN, CDR2 FVKESK. V shed 4 bases and J shed 1 base, with 7 bases lying between them. The CDR3 is 13 residues long. The full variable domain, with the rest looked up from reference TRBV14 and TRBJ1-1, is EAGVTQFPSHSVIEKGQTVTLRCDPISGHDNLYWYRRVMGKEIKFLLHFVKESKQDESGMPNNRFLAERTGGTYSTLKVQPAELEDSGVYFCASSRGGNTEAFFGQGTRLTVV.

V and J are TRBV5-1 and TRBJ1-2; TRBD1 might be the D (5 bases). The CDR3 is 16 residues long. Trimming took 3 bases from V and 7 from J, leaving 22 bases between them. Per germline, CDR1 SGHRS and CDR2 YFSETQ. The CDR3 region has the DNA TGCGCCAGCAGCTGGGACGGACTACCTCAAAAAAGTGGCTACACCTTC. Protein: CASSWDGLPQKSGYTF.

The chain recombines TRBV5-1 with TRBJ1-3; a possible D gene is TRBD1 (5 bases). Trimming left V 4 bases short and J 1 base short, with 6 bases between. The CDR3 is 13 residues long. Germline loops: CDR1 SGHRS, CDR2 YFSETQ. This CDR3 is CASSQGSGNTIYF. DNA for the CDR3: TGCGCCAGCAGCCAGGGATCTGGAAACACCATATATTTT.

This clone occurred a few times. The chain joins TRBV19 to TRBJ2-7; D is tentatively TRBD1 or TRBD2 (5 bases each). Germline V gene lookup returns CDR1 LNHDA and CDR2 SQIVND (reference sequence). V dropped 4 bases and J dropped 6 bases, with 10 bases sitting between them. The length of the CDR3 is 12 residues. The CDR3 loop is CASSTFGTEQYF. The CDR3 coding sequence is TGTGCCAGTAGTACTTTCGGGACCGAGCAGTACTTC.

V and J are TRBV30 and TRBJ2-2; perhaps D is TRBD1 or TRBD2 (6 bases each). V dropped 5 bases and J dropped 2 bases, with 15 bases sitting between them. In germline, CDR1 is GTSNPN, CDR2 SVGIG (reference sequence). The CDR3 has 15 residues. The CDR3 is CAWRKGDSNTGELFF. In DNA form, the CDR3 reads TGTGCCTGGCGGAAGGGGGACTCTAACACCGGGGAGCTGTTTTTT.